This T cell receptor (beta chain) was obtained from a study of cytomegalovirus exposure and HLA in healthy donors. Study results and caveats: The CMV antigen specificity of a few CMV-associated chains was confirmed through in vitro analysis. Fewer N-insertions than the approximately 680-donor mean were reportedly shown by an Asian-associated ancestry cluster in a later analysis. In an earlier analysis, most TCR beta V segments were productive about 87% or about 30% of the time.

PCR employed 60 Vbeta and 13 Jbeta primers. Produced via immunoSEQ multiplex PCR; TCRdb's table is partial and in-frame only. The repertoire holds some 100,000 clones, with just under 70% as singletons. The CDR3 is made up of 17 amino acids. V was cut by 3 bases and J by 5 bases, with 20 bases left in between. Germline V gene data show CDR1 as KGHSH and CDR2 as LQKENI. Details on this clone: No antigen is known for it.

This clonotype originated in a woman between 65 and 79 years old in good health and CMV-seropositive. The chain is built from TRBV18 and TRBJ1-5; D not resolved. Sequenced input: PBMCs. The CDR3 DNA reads TGTGCCAGCTCACCGAATGTTAACCCCTGGTCGGATCAGCCCCAGCATTTT. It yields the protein CASSPNVNPWSDQPQHF.